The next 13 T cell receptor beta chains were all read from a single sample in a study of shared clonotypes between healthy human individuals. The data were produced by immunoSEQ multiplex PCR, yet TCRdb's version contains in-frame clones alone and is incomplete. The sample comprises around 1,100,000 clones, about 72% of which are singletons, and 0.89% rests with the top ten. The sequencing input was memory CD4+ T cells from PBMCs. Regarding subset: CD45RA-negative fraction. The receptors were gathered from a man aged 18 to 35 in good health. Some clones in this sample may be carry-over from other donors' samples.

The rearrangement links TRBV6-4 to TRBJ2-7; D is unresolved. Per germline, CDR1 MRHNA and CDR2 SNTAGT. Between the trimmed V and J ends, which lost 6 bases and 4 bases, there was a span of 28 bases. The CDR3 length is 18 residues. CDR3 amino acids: CASRTSGDVSSHWYEQYF. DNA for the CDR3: TGTGCCAGCAGGACCTCGGGTGATGTCAGCTCCCATTGGTACGAGCAGTACTTC.

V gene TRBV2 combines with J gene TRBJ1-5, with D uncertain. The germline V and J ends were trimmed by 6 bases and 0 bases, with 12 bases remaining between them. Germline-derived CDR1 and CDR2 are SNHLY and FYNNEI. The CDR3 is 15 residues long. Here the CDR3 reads CASSPVGFSNQPQHF. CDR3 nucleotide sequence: TGTGCCAGCAGCCCCGTGGGGTTTAGCAATCAGCCCCAGCATTTT.

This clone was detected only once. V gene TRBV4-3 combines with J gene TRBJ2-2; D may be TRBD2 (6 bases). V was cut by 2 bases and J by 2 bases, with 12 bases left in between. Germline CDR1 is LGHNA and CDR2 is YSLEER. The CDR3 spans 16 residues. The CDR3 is CASSQLRGANTGELFF. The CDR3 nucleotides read TGCGCCAGCAGCCAACTTCGCGGGGCTAACACCGGGGAGCTGTTTTTT.

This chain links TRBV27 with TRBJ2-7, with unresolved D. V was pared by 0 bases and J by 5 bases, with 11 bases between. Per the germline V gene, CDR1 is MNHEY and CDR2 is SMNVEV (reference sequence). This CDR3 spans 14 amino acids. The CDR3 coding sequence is TGTGCCAGCAGTTTATCGGTTCGATCGGACGAGCAGTACTTC. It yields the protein CASSLSVRSDEQYF.

The chain's CDR3 is CASSQGYEQYF. Written as DNA, the CDR3 is TGCGCCAGCAGCCAGGGATACGAGCAGTACTTC. The chain uses TRBV5-1 and TRBJ2-7, with D possibly TRBD1 on 5 matching bases. The V gene's germline CDR1 is SGHRS and CDR2 YFSETQ. The CDR3 loop spans 11 amino acids. Trimming pared 4 bases from V and 4 bases from J, leaving 6 bases between.

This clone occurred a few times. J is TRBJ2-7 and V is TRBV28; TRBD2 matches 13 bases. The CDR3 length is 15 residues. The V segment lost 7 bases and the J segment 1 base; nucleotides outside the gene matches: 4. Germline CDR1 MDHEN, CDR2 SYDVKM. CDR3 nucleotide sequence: TGTGCCAGCATCTCACTAGCGGGAGGGTCCTACGAGCAGTACTTC. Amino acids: CASISLAGGSYEQYF. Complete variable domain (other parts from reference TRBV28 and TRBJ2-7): DVKVTQSSRYLVKRTGEKVFLECVQDMDHENMFWYRQDPGLGLRLIYFSYDVKMKEKGDIPEGYSVSREKKERFSLILESASTNQTSMYLCASISLAGGSYEQYFGPGTRLTVT.

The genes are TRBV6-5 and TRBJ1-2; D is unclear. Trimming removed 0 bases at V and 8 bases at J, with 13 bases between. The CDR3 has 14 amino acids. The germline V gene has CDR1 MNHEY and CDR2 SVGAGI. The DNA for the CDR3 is TGTGCCAGCAGTTACTCGATAGGGTACGGCGGCTACACCTTC. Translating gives CASSYSIGYGGYTF.

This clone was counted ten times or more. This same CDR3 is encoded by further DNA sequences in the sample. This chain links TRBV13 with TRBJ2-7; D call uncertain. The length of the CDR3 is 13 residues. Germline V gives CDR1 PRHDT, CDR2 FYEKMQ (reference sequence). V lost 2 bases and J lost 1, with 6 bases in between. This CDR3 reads CASSLLGSYEQYF. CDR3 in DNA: TGTGCCAGCAGCTTACTGGGGTCCTACGAGCAGTACTTC.

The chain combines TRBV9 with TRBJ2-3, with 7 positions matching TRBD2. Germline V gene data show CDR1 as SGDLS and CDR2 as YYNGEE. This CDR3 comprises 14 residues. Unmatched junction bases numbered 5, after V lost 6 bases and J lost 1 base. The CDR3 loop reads CASTLGGGTDTQYF. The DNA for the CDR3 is TGTGCCAGCACCCTTGGGGGGGGCACAGATACGCAGTATTTT.

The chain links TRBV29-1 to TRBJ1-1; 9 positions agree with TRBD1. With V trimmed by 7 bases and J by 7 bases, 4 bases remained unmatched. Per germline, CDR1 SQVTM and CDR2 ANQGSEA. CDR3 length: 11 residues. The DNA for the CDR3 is TGCAGCGCCGGGACAGGGTTTGAAGCTTTCTTT. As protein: CSAGTGFEAFF. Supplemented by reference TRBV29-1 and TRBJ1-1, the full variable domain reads SAVISQKPSRDICQRGTSLTIQCQVDSQVTMMFWYRQQPGQSLTLIATANQGSEATYESGFVIDKFPISRPNLTFSTLTVSNMSPEDSSIYLCSAGTGFEAFFGQGTRLTVV.

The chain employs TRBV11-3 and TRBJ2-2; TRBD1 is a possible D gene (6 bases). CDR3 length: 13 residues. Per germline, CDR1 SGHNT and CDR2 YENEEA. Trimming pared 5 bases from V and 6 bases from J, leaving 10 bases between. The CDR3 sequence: CASSTPGAGELFF. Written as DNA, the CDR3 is TGTGCCAGCAGCACACCAGGGGCCGGGGAGCTGTTTTTT.

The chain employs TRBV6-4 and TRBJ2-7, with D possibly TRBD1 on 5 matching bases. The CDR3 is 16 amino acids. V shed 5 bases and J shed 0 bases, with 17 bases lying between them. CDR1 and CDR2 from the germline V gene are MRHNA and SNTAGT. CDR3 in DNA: TGTGCCAGCAGTATAATTGAAGACGGACACTCCTACGAGCAGTACTTC. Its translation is CASSIIEDGHSYEQYF.

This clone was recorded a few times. CDR3 loop: CASSDFGTDPYNEQFF. The CDR3 DNA is TGTGCCAGCAGCGACTTCGGGACGGACCCCTACAATGAGCAGTTCTTC. The V call is TRBV9, the J call TRBJ2-1; perhaps D is TRBD1 or TRBD2 (5 bases each). V dropped 3 bases and J dropped 2 bases, with 15 bases sitting between them. The CDR3 loop spans 16 amino acids. Germline lookup yields CDR1 SGDLS and CDR2 YYNGEE.